These 25 T cell receptor beta chains were all obtained from the same sample, sequenced in a study of post-analysis software for immune sequencing data. Study results and caveats: The five TRBV segments detected at higher frequency in patients than in controls included TRBV5-6, TRBV5-1 and TRBV20-1.

Researchers reported that TCR beta cDNA libraries carried unique molecular identifiers. TCRdb reanalysed the PCR reads using MiXCR and keeps one entry per CDR3 protein. The sample has some 890,000 distinct CDR3 sequences, about 53% seen once; the top ten hold around 4.5%. No antigen has been assigned to these receptors. The sequenced material came from blood. These receptors came from a girl aged 10-17 years with multiple sclerosis.

The chain recombines TRBV7-3 with TRBJ1-4; no clear D. The CDR3 spans 16 residues. The V gene lost 3 bases and the J gene lost 3 bases, with 14 bases spanning the gap. Germline CDR1 SGHTA, CDR2 FQGTGA. Here the CDR3 reads CASSFTGNIANEKLFF. The CDR3 DNA is TGTGCCAGCAGCTTCACTGGGAATATAGCTAATGAAAAACTGTTTTTT.

V usage is TRBV20-1 and J usage is TRBJ2-4; TRBD2 agrees at 8 bases. Trimming took 1 base from V and 13 from J; bases not matched to a gene: 15. The CDR3 has 15 amino acids. Germline V lookup: CDR1 DFQATT, CDR2 SNEGSKA (reference sequence). The CDR3 DNA is TGCAGTGCTAGAGGGCTAGCGGGTAGCCAAGAGATCCAGTACTTC. Amino acid sequence: CSARGLAGSQEIQYF.

This clonotype showed up just a few times. The V gene is TRBV5-4, the J gene TRBJ2-1; 9 nucleotides match TRBD1. The V gene's germline CDR1 is SGHNT and CDR2 YYREEE (reference sequence). The CDR3 has 16 amino acids. The trim removed 0 bases at V and 0 bases at J, leaving 1 base unmatched. The CDR3 DNA reads as TGTGCCAGCAGCTTGGTGACAGGGGGCTCCTACAATGAGCAGTTCTTC. Residues: CASSLVTGGSYNEQFF. The entire variable domain, with the rest obtained from reference TRBV5-4 and TRBJ2-1, is as follows: ETGVTQSPTHLIKTRGQQVTLRCSSQSGHNTVSWYQQALGQGPQFIFQYYREEENGRGNFPPRFSGLQFPNYSSELNVNALELDDSALYLCASSLVTGGSYNEQFFGPGTRLTVL.

This clonotype was seen a handful of times. The chain couples TRBV6-2 or TRBV6-3 to TRBJ2-5; 10 positions match TRBD1. V shed 4 bases, J shed 11 bases, and the junction held 16 bases outside the gene matches. Germline V gene sequence: CDR1 MNHEY, CDR2 SVGEGT. The CDR3 spans 16 residues. CDR3: CASSSPAGTGATEQYF. The CDR3 region has the DNA TGTGCCAGCAGTTCTCCCGCCGGGACAGGGGCCACGGAGCAGTACTTC.

The V call is TRBV7-3, the J call TRBJ2-1, with TRBD2 matching over 7 bases. The J segment lost 6 bases and the V segment lost 5 bases, leaving 13 bases of the junction unmatched. The CDR3 is 16 amino acids. Germline V gives CDR1 SGHTA, CDR2 FQGTGA. The chain's CDR3 is CASSPWTTRGTNEQFF. In nucleotides, the CDR3 is TGTGCCAGCAGCCCCTGGACCACGCGGGGGACCAATGAGCAGTTCTTC.

The chain employs TRBV12-3 or TRBV12-4 and TRBJ2-1, with 8 bases identical to TRBD1. The V and J ends lost 2 bases and 7 bases, in that order; junction bases with no gene match: 7. The CDR3 consists of 15 residues. The DNA for the CDR3 is TGTGCCAGCAGTTTAAGGACAGGGAAAAGAAATGAGCAGTTCTTC. Translated: CASSLRTGKRNEQFF.

This clonotype was detected only a few times. The chain combines TRBV7-8 with TRBJ2-3, with no clear D. The CDR3 contains 12 residues. Trimming pared 2 bases from V and 5 bases from J, leaving 5 bases between. Per the germline V gene, CDR1 is SGHVS and CDR2 is FQNEAQ. The CDR3 region has the DNA TGTGCCAGCAGCTTAATTAGAGATACGCAGTATTTT. Translation gives CASSLIRDTQYF.

This rearrangement joins TRBV12-3 or TRBV12-4 to TRBJ2-7, with 14 bases aligning to TRBD2. Trimming removed 1 base from V and 10 bases from J; junction bases left unmatched: 6. CDR3 size: 15 residues. For the CDR3, the DNA is TGTGCCAGCAGTTTAGGACTAGCGGGGGGGCCAGCTCAGTACTTC. Encoded protein: CASSLGLAGGPAQYF.

This chain uses TRBV14 with TRBJ1-1, with D uncertain. CDR3 length: 13 amino acids. The germline gives CDR1 SGHDN, CDR2 FVKESK. Deletions cut 0 bases from V and 8 bases from J, with 10 bases between. The CDR3 DNA reads as TGTGCCAGCAGCCAAGAACTTCAAACGGAAGCTTTCTTT. It is translated as CASSQELQTEAFF.

The chain carries TRBV15 and TRBJ1-1; D gene unclear. V dropped 6 bases and J dropped 1 base, with 15 bases sitting between them. The CDR3 contains 15 residues. CDR1 is LNHNV and CDR2 is YYDKDF in the germline V gene (reference sequence). Here the CDR3 DNA reads TGTGCCACCAGTCCCACTCGGGGAGGGAACACTGAAGCTTTCTTT. As protein: CATSPTRGGNTEAFF.

The genes are TRBV5-1 and TRBJ1-2; a possible D gene is TRBD1 (6 bases). CDR1 SGHRS and CDR2 YFSETQ come from the germline V gene. Trimming shortened V by 0 bases and J by 8 bases, and 14 bases separated the two germline ends. CDR3 size: 14 residues. In DNA, the CDR3 is TGCGCCAGCAGCTTGGACAGGGCCACCACGGGCTACACCTTC. It encodes CASSLDRATTGYTF.

This clonotype was recorded a few times. The chain uses TRBV7-9 and TRBJ2-4; unclear D gene. Germline V gene lookup returns CDR1 SEHNR and CDR2 FQNEAQ (reference sequence). This CDR3 is 14 amino acids long. V lost 5 bases and J 0 bases, leaving 8 bases between the germline ends. CDR3 nucleotide sequence: TGTGCCAGCAGCATAATTGAAGCCAAAAACATTCAGTACTTC. Amino acid sequence: CASSIIEAKNIQYF.

The V call is TRBV19, the J call TRBJ1-5, with 8 bases identical to TRBD1. With 6 bases clipped from V and 6 bases from J, the junction kept 7 bases outside the gene matches. In germline, CDR1 is LNHDA, CDR2 SQIVND (reference sequence). CDR3 length: 14 residues. CDR3 sequence reads: CASRKQGESQPQHF. In nucleotides, the CDR3 is TGTGCCAGTAGAAAACAGGGGGAAAGTCAGCCCCAGCATTTT. The full variable domain, its missing parts supplied by reference TRBV19 and TRBJ1-5, is DGGITQSPKYLFRKEGQNVTLSCEQNLNHDAMYWYRQDPGQGLRLIYYSQIVNDFQKGDIAEGYSVSREKKESFPLTVTSAQKNPTAFYLCASRKQGESQPQHFGDGTRLSIL.

The chain recombines TRBV25-1 with TRBJ1-2; D gene ambiguous. CDR1 and CDR2 from the germline V gene are MGHDK and SYGVNS. The CDR3 has 14 residues. V lost 2 bases and J lost 8, with 15 bases in between. CDR3 amino acids: CASSENSACGGYTF. CDR3 coding DNA: TGTGCCAGCAGTGAAAACAGTGCGTGTGGCGGCTACACCTTC.

The table lists this clonotype with a few counts. The chain recombines TRBV20-1 with TRBJ2-1; TRBD2 matches 10 bases. The CDR3 has 13 amino acids. Germline-derived CDR1 and CDR2 are DFQATT and SNEGSKA (reference sequence). In nucleotides, the CDR3 is TGCTCGATCCCAGGGACTAGCGTCAATGAGCAGTTCTTC. Translation gives CSIPGTSVNEQFF.

The J gene is TRBJ2-5, the V gene TRBV11-2; D uncertain. The CDR3 runs 13 residues. Per germline, CDR1 SGHAT and CDR2 FQNNGV. V was cut by 5 bases and J by 4 bases, with 11 bases left in between. CDR3 residues: CASSPLQRETQYF. As DNA, the CDR3 is TGTGCCAGCAGCCCTCTCCAGAGAGAGACCCAGTACTTC.

With respect to this clonotype: An end of the junction does not agree with germline; a read error may underlie this. V gene TRBV5-1 combines with J gene TRBJ1-2; D not resolved. Germline V gene lookup returns CDR1 SGHRS and CDR2 YFSETQ. The CDR3 totals 14 residues. CDR3 sequence (DNA): TGCGCCAGCGGCTTCGGACGACCTCTGGATGGCTACACCTTC. It is translated as CASGFGRPLDGYTF.

The CDR3 loop reads CASSLAPIGLYGYTF. CDR3 nucleotides: TGTGCCAGCAGCTTGGCGCCGATTGGGCTCTATGGCTACACCTTC. The chain has TRBV5-5 and TRBJ1-2; D ambiguous. There are 15 residues in the CDR3. The germline V gene encodes CDR1 SGHKS and CDR2 YYEKEE (reference sequence). The V gene lost 0 bases and the J gene lost 4 bases, with 13 bases spanning the gap.

Only a few counts were recorded for this clonotype. The chain joins TRBV4-1 to TRBJ2-5; 10 bases are shared with TRBD1. In germline, CDR1 is MGHRA, CDR2 YSYEKL. V lost 1 base, J lost 3 bases, and 8 bases stayed unmatched. This CDR3 is built from 17 residues. In nucleotides, the CDR3 is TGCGCCAGCAGCCAAGGGCCTACCGGGACAGGGGAAGAGACCCAGTACTTC. This gives the protein CASSQGPTGTGEETQYF.

This clonotype was picked up one time. The gene calls are TRBV5-6 and TRBJ1-2, with D unresolved. The CDR3 runs to 14 residues. Between the trimmed V and J ends, which lost 3 bases and 2 bases, there was a span of 11 bases. In germline, CDR1 is SGHDT, CDR2 YYEEEE. The CDR3 here is CASSSREGNYGYTF. In DNA, the CDR3 is TGTGCCAGCAGCTCCCGCGAAGGGAACTATGGCTACACCTTC. Using reference TRBV5-6 and TRBJ1-2 for the parts outside the CDR3, the full variable domain is DAGVTQSPTHLIKTRGQQVTLRCSPKSGHDTVSWYQQALGQGPQFIFQYYEEEERQRGNFPDRFSGHQFPNYSSELNVNALLLGDSALYLCASSSREGNYGYTFGSGTRLTVV.

The chain uses TRBV6-6 and TRBJ1-5, with TRBD1 identical over 11 bases. V gave up 2 bases and J gave up 2 bases; unmatched junction bases: 5. Germline loops: CDR1 MNHNY, CDR2 SVGAGI (reference sequence). CDR3 size: 17 residues. As DNA, the CDR3 is TGTGCCAGCAGTTACGGGACAGGGGGATATGGCAATCAGCCCCAGCATTTT. Translated, it gives CASSYGTGGYGNQPQHF.

This chain links TRBV4-1 with TRBJ2-5; the D call may be TRBD1 or TRBD2 (6 bases each). There are 17 residues in the CDR3. The V end was cut by 3 bases, the J end by 1 base, with 18 bases between. The germline V gene encodes CDR1 MGHRA and CDR2 YSYEKL. The CDR3 sequence is CASSQAPGRGLQETQYF. The CDR3 DNA reads TGCGCCAGCAGCCAGGCTCCGGGACGGGGGCTCCAAGAGACCCAGTACTTC.

The chain combines TRBV20-1 with TRBJ2-1; D might be TRBD1 (6 bases). The length of the CDR3 is 14 residues. In germline, CDR1 is DFQATT, CDR2 SNEGSKA (reference sequence). Deletions cut 6 bases from V and 5 bases from J, with 17 bases between. The CDR3 nucleotides read TGCAGTGCATGCCGACAGGTGGGGAACAATGAGCAGTTCTTC. Its protein is CSACRQVGNNEQFF.

The rearrangement links TRBV7-6 to TRBJ2-5; 7 bases map to TRBD1. The CDR3 is made up of 16 amino acids. Germline CDR1 reads SGHVS; CDR2 reads FNYEAQ. Losses at the gene ends were 3 bases for V and 11 bases for J; bases not matched to a gene: 18. CDR3 protein: CASSFLTGDGNNEQYF. The CDR3 nucleotides are TGTGCCAGCAGCTTCCTCACAGGGGACGGGAACAATGAGCAGTACTTC.

The chain is built from TRBV6-5 and TRBJ1-2; 7 positions match TRBD1. Germline trimming cut 2 bases from V and 2 bases from J; bases unmatched to any gene: 2. CDR3 size: 14 residues. The germline gives CDR1 MNHEY, CDR2 SVGAGI. CDR3 sequence: CASSYGDRNYGYTF. The DNA of the CDR3 is TGTGCCAGCAGTTACGGGGACAGAAACTATGGCTACACCTTC.